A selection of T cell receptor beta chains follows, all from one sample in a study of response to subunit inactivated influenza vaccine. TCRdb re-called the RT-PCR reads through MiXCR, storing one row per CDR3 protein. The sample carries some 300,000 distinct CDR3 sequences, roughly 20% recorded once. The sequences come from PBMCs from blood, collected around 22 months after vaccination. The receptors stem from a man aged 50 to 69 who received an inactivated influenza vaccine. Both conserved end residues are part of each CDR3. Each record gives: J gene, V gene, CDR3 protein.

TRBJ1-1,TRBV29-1,CSVENRYEAFF
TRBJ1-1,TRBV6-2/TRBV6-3,CASSHGTDWDRDEAFF
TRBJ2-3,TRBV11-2,CASSLESSTMGIGQYF
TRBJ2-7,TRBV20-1,CSAPSPRGDSYEQYF
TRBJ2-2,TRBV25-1,CASSTSGGGELFF
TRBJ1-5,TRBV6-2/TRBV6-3,CASREGNQPQHF
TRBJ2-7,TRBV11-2,CASSPSVGSLNEQYF
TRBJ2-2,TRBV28,CASSGTSGTLELFF
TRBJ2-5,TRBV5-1,CASSLGDRGRETQYF
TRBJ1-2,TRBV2,CASTGDRGGYTF
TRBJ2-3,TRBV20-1,CSAITGLPDHTDTQYF
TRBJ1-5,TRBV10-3,CASAWGNQPQHF
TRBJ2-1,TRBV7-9,CASSKPGTRDFNEQFF
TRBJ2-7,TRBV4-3,CASSQDAGTASEYF
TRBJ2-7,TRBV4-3,CASSQDYLGPGRSYEQYF
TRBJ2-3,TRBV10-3,CATGRQSTDTQYF
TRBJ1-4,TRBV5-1,CASSLGTYREEKLFF
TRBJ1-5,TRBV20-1,CSASPGQGWGGNQPQHF
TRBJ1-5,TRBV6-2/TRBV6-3,CASSFGTGLGQPQHF
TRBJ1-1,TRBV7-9,CASSLSGRLNTEAFF
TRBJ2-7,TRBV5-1,CASSLAVSHEQYF
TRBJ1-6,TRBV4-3,CASGQEVTVGPLHF
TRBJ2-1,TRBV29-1,CSVETGIRSYNEQFF
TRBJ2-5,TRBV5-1,CASSLGRSGETQYF
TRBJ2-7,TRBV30,CAWSEGPTGSYEQYF
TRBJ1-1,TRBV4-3,CASSPGQGGEAFF
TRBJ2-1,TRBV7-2,CASSLPAGVEQFF
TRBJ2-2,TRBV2,CASSEWVGELFF
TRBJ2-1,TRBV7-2,CASRMHSGRDNEQFF
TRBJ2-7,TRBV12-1,CASSTKTTGAEQYF
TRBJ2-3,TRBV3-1,CASSPPGIAGGPTDTQYF
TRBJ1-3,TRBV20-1,CSAQNQQGAGNTIYF
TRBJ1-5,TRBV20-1,CSTAGQLNQPQHF
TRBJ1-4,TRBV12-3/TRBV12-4,CASIETGTGGEKLFF
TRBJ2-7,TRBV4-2,CASSPMGQGASYEQYF
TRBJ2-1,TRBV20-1,CSARGLGWSEQFF
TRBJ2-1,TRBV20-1,CSARDPLGTRGINEQFF
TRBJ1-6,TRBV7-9,CASTLPDRGYNSPLHF
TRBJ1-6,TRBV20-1,CSARPPGQPNSPLHF
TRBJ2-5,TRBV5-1,CASSLTSGTETQYF
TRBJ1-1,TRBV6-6,CASKLVPDTEAFF
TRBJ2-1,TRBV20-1,CSARPDTYNEQFF
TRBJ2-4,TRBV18,CASSPPGGLGGKNIQYF
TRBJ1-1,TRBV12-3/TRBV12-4,CASKPQTGGTEAFF
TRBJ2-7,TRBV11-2,CASSKQETTYEQYF
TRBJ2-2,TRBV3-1,CASSQVLGGTGELFF
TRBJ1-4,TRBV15,CATSRDPGQGGTTNEKLFF
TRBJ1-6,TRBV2,CASTLGGSSYNSPLHF
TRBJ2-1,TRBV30,CAWRWSSDNEQFF
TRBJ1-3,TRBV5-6,CASSFGSTIYF
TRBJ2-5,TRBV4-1,CASSQAGEETQYF
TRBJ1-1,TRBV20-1,CSATRDRVYTEAFF
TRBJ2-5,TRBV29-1,CSVKRSVAETQYF
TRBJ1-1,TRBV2,CASSEALLAFF
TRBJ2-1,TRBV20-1,CSARRANEQFF